The next 28 T cell receptor beta chains were all read from a single sample in a study of regulatory T cells in long-lasting Graves disease (dated by TCRdb to 2020 to 2023). This sample's time point label indicates: persistent/refractory GD, antithyroid drugs over 5 years with positive TRAb. For both TCR sequencing and RNA sequencing, RNA was extracted from PBMCs in TRIzol. The library was generated by multiplex PCR. TCRdb records Illumina HiSeq 4000 as the sequencer. CDR3 regions were amplified by Arm-PCR with iRepertoire HTBI primers to construct TCR beta libraries. TCRdb reprocessing: public reads trimmed at Q25 with fastp, clones called with MiXCR, in-frame beta chains kept. Identical CDR3 protein sequences are pooled into one entry, listed with their most common genes and DNA. In all, the sample holds roughly 450,000 distinct CDR3 sequences, and roughly 20% of those were seen once. About 7.8% of the sample goes to the ten largest clones.

The sample in question was peripheral blood mononuclear cells (PBMCs), obtained when the disease was refractory, from a patient treated with antithyroid drugs. The receptors were sampled from a female donor with Graves disease.

This clonotype has a count of ten or more. The rearrangement joins TRBV6-2 or TRBV6-3 to TRBJ1-1, with D uncertain. Germline V gene data show CDR1 as MNHEY and CDR2 as SVGEGT. The CDR3 runs 13 residues. V was trimmed by 0 bases and J by 5 bases, leaving 7 bases between them. CDR3 in DNA: TGTGCCAGCAGTTACTCCACGGGGACTGAAGCTTTCTTT. Protein sequence: CASSYSTGTEAFF.

This sequence joins TRBV6-1 and TRBJ1-1; D unclear. V was trimmed by 1 base and J by 11 bases, leaving 14 bases between them. Germline V gene data show CDR1 as MNHNS and CDR2 as SASEGT. CDR3 length: 13 residues. CDR3 in amino acids: CASSEGVTSNAFF. The DNA of the CDR3 is TGTGCCAGCAGTGAAGGGGTGACAAGTAATGCTTTCTTT.

This clonotype came up many times. The chain uses TRBV29-1 and TRBJ1-1; no clear D. Per the germline V gene, CDR1 is SQVTM and CDR2 is ANQGSEA. Trimming cost V 1 base and J 7 bases, with 10 bases left between them. This CDR3 is built from 12 residues. This CDR3 reads CSVEGQVDEAFF. The CDR3 bases are TGCAGCGTTGAAGGACAAGTAGATGAAGCTTTCTTT.

This clonotype was seen at least ten times. The chain carries TRBV2 and TRBJ2-7; D is undetermined. The V end was cut by 6 bases, the J end by 5 bases, with 17 bases between. Germline CDR1 and CDR2: SNHLY and FYNNEI. This CDR3 has 14 residues. The CDR3 DNA sequence: TGTGCCAGCAGCCATTTTGGCGGCCCCAACGAGCAGTACTTC. This gives the protein CASSHFGGPNEQYF.

This clonotype was observed at least ten times. The chain has TRBV5-1 and TRBJ2-7; D is undetermined. CDR1 is SGHRS and CDR2 is YFSETQ in the germline V gene. The CDR3 is 15 residues long. V lost 3 bases and J 0 bases, leaving 13 bases between the germline ends. The CDR3 sequence is CASSWFSWSSYEQYF. The CDR3 nucleotides read TGCGCCAGCAGCTGGTTTAGCTGGAGCTCCTACGAGCAGTACTTC.

Many counts were recorded for this clonotype. The chain couples TRBV7-2 to TRBJ2-7, with 7 bases identical to TRBD2. V lost 5 bases and J lost 1; bases outside the gene matches: 2. Germline-derived CDR1 and CDR2 are SGHTA and FQGNSA. The CDR3 is 13 residues long. The CDR3, as DNA: TGTGCCAGCAGCGGGAGGGGATCCTACGAGCAGTACTTC. Translated, it gives CASSGRGSYEQYF.

In its sample, this clonotype was seen many times. The rearrangement joins TRBV6-5 to TRBJ2-7; TRBD2 matches 13 bases. This CDR3 has 16 amino acids. Germline CDR1 reads MNHEY; CDR2 reads SVGAGI. The junction had 2 bases not matched to a gene; V was cut back by 3 bases and J by 0 bases. In nucleotides, the CDR3 is TGTGCCAGCAGTTATGGGACTAGCGGGATCTCCTACGAGCAGTACTTC. This gives the protein CASSYGTSGISYEQYF.

For this clonotype: Sequence at one end of the junction differs from germline and may be a read error. The V call is TRBV7-2, the J call TRBJ2-7, with 7 bases fitting TRBD2. CDR1 SGHTA and CDR2 FQGNSA come from the germline V gene. This CDR3 has 13 amino acids. CDR3 region: CARSSAGSYEQYF. DNA of the CDR3: TGTGCCCGCAGCTCAGCGGGGTCTTACGAGCAGTACTTC.

This chain joins TRBV20-1 and TRBJ2-1, with 10 positions matching TRBD2. After removal of 3 bases from V and 3 bases from J, the junction contained 11 bases not matched to a gene. The CDR3 is 17 residues long. Germline CDR1 is DFQATT and CDR2 is SNEGSKA (reference sequence). CDR3 bases: TGCAGTGCTAGGTGGCTAGCGGGAGATATTGACTACAATGAGCAGTTCTTC. Protein sequence: CSARWLAGDIDYNEQFF.

The table lists this clonotype with many counts. The chain couples TRBV28 to TRBJ1-5; 7 bases match TRBD1. This CDR3 has 15 residues. Germline assignment: CDR1 MDHEN and CDR2 SYDVKM. V lost 7 bases and J lost 3; bases outside the gene matches: 9. CDR3 loop: CASIPGGTVNQPQHF. CDR3 nucleotides: TGTGCCAGCATACCGGGGGGGACAGTCAATCAGCCCCAGCATTTT.

This CDR3 reads CASSLVRLDTQYF. In nucleotides, the CDR3 is TGTGCCAGCAGCTTAGTTCGCCTAGATACGCAGTATTTT. This sequence joins TRBV7-9 and TRBJ2-3; D is unclear. Germline V gene lookup returns CDR1 SEHNR and CDR2 FQNEAQ (reference sequence). This CDR3 region has 13 residues. The germline V and J ends were trimmed by 1 base and 5 bases, with 7 bases remaining between them.

The chain is built from TRBV7-2 and TRBJ1-5, with D uncertain. The germline V and J ends were trimmed by 5 bases and 4 bases, with 12 bases remaining between them. The CDR3 extends over 14 amino acids. Germline V gene lookup returns CDR1 SGHTA and CDR2 FQGNSA. CDR3: CASSRYAGNQPQHF. The CDR3 DNA sequence: TGTGCCAGCAGCCGCTACGCGGGGAATCAGCCCCAGCATTTT.

This clonotype has ten or more counts. The gene calls are TRBV2 and TRBJ1-2; 8 bases are a match to TRBD1. This CDR3 is built from 13 residues. Losses at the gene ends were 1 base for V and 10 bases for J; bases not matched to a gene: 5. Germline V gene sequence: CDR1 SNHLY, CDR2 FYNNEI. The CDR3 protein is CASSEGPGGSYTF. The CDR3 nucleotides are TGTGCCAGCAGTGAAGGCCCAGGGGGCTCCTACACCTTC.

Many counts were recorded for this clonotype. The rearrangement joins TRBV29-1 to TRBJ2-2; no clear D gene. V lost 7 bases and J lost 8, with 14 bases in between. This CDR3 has 12 amino acids. Per the germline V gene, CDR1 is SQVTM and CDR2 is ANQGSEA. CDR3 amino acids: CSACERRGELFF. CDR3 sequence (DNA): TGCAGCGCTTGTGAGAGGCGGGGGGAGCTGTTTTTT.

The chain uses TRBV5-1 and TRBJ2-1, with 9 positions matching TRBD2. In germline, CDR1 is SGHRS, CDR2 YFSETQ. The CDR3 is 17 amino acids. V trimming: 4 bases; J trimming: 0 bases; junction bases outside the gene matches: 8. The CDR3 nucleotides read TGCGCCAGCAGCCCTCTTAGTAGCGGGAGCTCCTACAATGAGCAGTTCTTC. Translated: CASSPLSSGSSYNEQFF.

This clonotype was detected only a few times. The J gene is TRBJ2-7, the V gene TRBV4-2; D possibly corresponds to TRBD1 (5 bases). Looked up from germline, CDR1 is LGHNA and CDR2 is YNFKEQ. V lost 4 bases to trimming and J lost 2 bases, with 9 bases between them. The CDR3 spans 13 residues. The DNA of the CDR3 is TGTGCCAGCAGCCGGCAGGGAACCTACGAGCAGTACTTC. It is translated as CASSRQGTYEQYF.

This clonotype was observed a handful of times. The rearrangement joins TRBV6-1 to TRBJ1-2; no clear D. Germline lookup yields CDR1 MNHNS and CDR2 SASEGT. V shed 7 bases and J shed 4 bases, with 13 bases lying between them. The CDR3 is made up of 13 amino acids. CDR3 bases: TGTGCCAGCACCAATGGCGTTGGCTATGGCTACACCTTC. Protein: CASTNGVGYGYTF.

In its sample, this clonotype was seen a few times. The gene calls are TRBV7-9 and TRBJ1-6; TRBD1 matches at 7 bases. Germline-derived CDR1 and CDR2 are SEHNR and FQNEAQ (reference sequence). Germline trimming cut 5 bases from V and 5 bases from J; bases unmatched to any gene: 6. CDR3 size: 15 residues. The CDR3 loop reads CASSRATGHNSPLHF. CDR3 in DNA: TGTGCCAGCAGCAGAGCGACAGGGCATAATTCACCCCTCCACTTT.

The chain combines TRBV2 with TRBJ2-3, with 9 positions matching TRBD2. V lost 6 bases to trimming and J lost 1 base; unmatched junction nucleotides: 8. The germline V gene has CDR1 SNHLY and CDR2 FYNNEI. CDR3 length equals 16 residues. The CDR3 bases are TGTGCCAGCAGGGTTGACCTAGCGGGGCGCACAGATACGCAGTATTTT. Encoded protein: CASRVDLAGRTDTQYF.

The chain couples TRBV29-1 to TRBJ2-5; D possibly matches TRBD1 or TRBD2 (6 bases each). This CDR3 is built from 13 residues. Trimming left V 5 bases short and J 4 bases short, with 14 bases between. Germline CDR1 and CDR2: SQVTM and ANQGSEA. CDR3 protein: CSVRSGALETQYF. The DNA for the CDR3 is TGCAGCGTTAGATCGGGGGCCTTAGAGACCCAGTACTTC.

Details on this clonotype: It may be a read error: a sequence one base away is much more abundant. The chain recombines TRBV6-2 or TRBV6-3 with TRBJ2-7; a weak D match, TRBD2 (5 bases). Germline CDR1 reads MNHEY; CDR2 reads SVGEGT. The length of the CDR3 is 16 residues. Trimming took off 5 bases at V and 0 bases at J, with 17 bases between the two ends. The CDR3 DNA sequence: TGTGCCAGCAGTGAAGAGTTCGCCGGGATCTCCTACGAGCAGTACTTC. It is translated as CASSEEFAGISYEQYF.

The genes are TRBV6-5 and TRBJ2-7; 11 nucleotides line up with TRBD2. Germline CDR1 MNHEY, CDR2 SVGAGI. J lost 0 bases, V lost 2 bases, and 15 bases had no gene match. The CDR3 loop spans 20 amino acids. Here the CDR3 DNA reads TGTGCCAGCAGTTACCCCCAGTCTAGCGGGAGGCTCAGGGTCTCCTACGAGCAGTACTTC. Its translation: CASSYPQSSGRLRVSYEQYF.

This clonotype was observed at least ten times. V usage is TRBV12-3 or TRBV12-4 and J usage is TRBJ2-7; D unclear. This CDR3 has 12 amino acids. The ends were cut back, 1 base at V and 5 bases at J, with 6 bases in the middle. The CDR3 is CASSLGVDEQYF. The CDR3 region has the DNA TGTGCCAGCAGTTTAGGGGTGGACGAGCAGTACTTC.

V and J are TRBV14 and TRBJ2-7; tentatively, D is TRBD2 (5 bases). Trimming took off 4 bases at V and 6 bases at J, with 25 bases between the two ends. This CDR3 region has 17 residues. CDR1 is SGHDN and CDR2 is FVKESK in the germline V gene. The CDR3 region is CASSLRIGLDWPGEQYF. Written as DNA, the CDR3 is TGTGCCAGCAGCCTCCGCATAGGCCTGGACTGGCCGGGCGAGCAGTACTTC.

The chain carries TRBV12-3 or TRBV12-4 and TRBJ2-6; the D gene is possibly TRBD1 (5 bases). This CDR3 is built from 15 residues. Trimming stripped 8 bases from V and 3 bases from J, with 14 bases between. The CDR3 protein is CASHKSGYGANVLTF. The DNA of the CDR3 is TGTGCCAGCCATAAATCAGGGTATGGGGCCAACGTCCTGACTTTC.

Turning to this clonotype: A much larger clone differs by one base, so this may be a read error. This rearrangement joins TRBV20-1 to TRBJ2-5; TRBD2 might be the D (6 bases). Germline CDR1 is DFQATT and CDR2 is SNEGSKA (reference sequence). CDR3 size: 16 residues. CDR3 nucleotides: TGCAGCGCCGGGGGTAGACCCAGGATCGCGGAAGAGACCCAGTACTTC. Amino acids: CSAGGRPRIAEETQYF.

This clonotype was recorded at least ten times. The chain has TRBV28 and TRBJ2-7, with 9 nucleotides matching TRBD2. V lost 2 bases and J lost 5; bases outside the gene matches: 7. This CDR3 contains 15 residues. The germline V gene has CDR1 MDHEN and CDR2 SYDVKM. CDR3 in amino acids: CASSLKSGRFDEQYF. The CDR3 nucleotides are TGTGCCAGCAGTTTAAAAAGCGGGAGGTTCGACGAGCAGTACTTC.

This clonotype has a count of ten or more. V gene TRBV28 combines with J gene TRBJ1-3, with TRBD1 matching 10 bases. Trimming took 7 bases from V and 4 from J; bases not matched to a gene: 4. CDR3 length: 14 residues. Germline-derived CDR1 and CDR2 are MDHEN and SYDVKM. As DNA, the CDR3 is TGTGCCAGCACCAGACAGGGGGCCGGAAACACCATATATTTT. Protein product: CASTRQGAGNTIYF.